One TCR beta chain is described in this entry. Its specificity is not known. These data belong to a study of blood T cells in healthy people across ages. Regarding the study as a whole: The study found TCR beta diversity correlated strongly with naive T cell percentage.

The J segment lost 2 bases and the V segment lost 4 bases, leaving 6 bases of the junction unmatched. This CDR3 has 15 residues. The germline gives CDR1 SGHDT, CDR2 YYEEEE. There were healthy Caucasian individuals from Russia, aged about 6 to 95, serving as donors. Combining a sample-barcoded 5' primer with a J-beta primer mix, a second PCR ran for roughly 7 to 12 cycles. TCRdb used MiXCR to reprocess the 5' RACE reads, holding one entry per CDR3 protein. The sample shows over 700,000 distinct CDR3 sequences, just under 25% of them seen only once. The same specimen was also included in a second study, on T cells of mothers and their children.

The chain has TRBV5-6 and TRBJ1-2; 9 nucleotides line up with TRBD1. The sample was blood. This clonotype was obtained from a boy under 18 in good health. The CDR3 sequence: CASSPDRGRNYGYTF. CDR3 DNA sequence: TGTGCCAGCAGCCCTGACAGGGGGAGGAACTATGGCTACACCTTC.